Described below is a single T cell receptor beta chain sequence and its context. Its antigen is unknown. No qualities accompany the bases; no much larger clone lies one base away. These data are taken from a study of blood T cells in healthy people across ages (dated by TCRdb to 2013 to 2016). Regarding the complete study: Template switching captured roughly one uniquely barcoded TCR beta cDNA molecule per two T cells in model experiments. Using deep sequencing normalized with unique cDNA molecular identifiers, the study measured how TCR beta repertoire diversity changes with age. Donors were grouped into four age groups: young (average approximately 15 years), middle-aged (less than 40), aged (approximately 67) and long-lived (roughly 80). Donors of different ages were randomly distributed across sequencing lanes to avoid experimental bias. Using the same blood draw, the study looked at two additional independent replicas of 1 million unique cDNA reads for two donors, one aged 18 to 29 and the other aged 80 or older.

Preparation of the library involved 5' RACE. TCRdb lists the instrument as Illumina HiSeq 2500. A second PCR of roughly 6 to 11 cycles was run with a J-beta primer mix and a sample-barcoded 5' primer. A template-switch 5' adaptor carrying 12 random nucleotides introduced a unique molecular identifier onto each TCR beta cDNA molecule. Each sample yielded at least 3 million CDR3-containing paired-end reads. First-strand cDNA synthesis was performed from all RNA using the Mint cDNA synthesis kit, with priming by a TRBC-specific oligonucleotide. After uracil-DNA glycosylase treatment, a first 18-cycle PCR used universal primers M1SS and BC2_uni_R on all cDNA. The published analysis was carried out like this. For normalization, 1 million high-quality reads, each with a distinct molecular identifier, were randomly selected from each sample. Instead of being binned into consensus sequences, reads that shared molecular identifiers were thrown out. MiTCR, set to a Q25 quality threshold and the strictest error-elimination algorithm, was used for CDR3 identification, clonotype clustering and error correction. Lower-bound total TCR beta diversity was estimated with a nonparametric unseen species model using Euler transformation. TCRdb cleaned the public reads at Q25 with fastp, built clones with MiXCR and kept in-frame beta chains. Each CDR3 protein gets just one entry, which takes the most common genes and DNA from the rows behind it. None of the V and J calls come from the authors' own analysis; TCRdb made them. A total of hundreds of thousands of distinct CDR3 sequences appear in this sample, 56% of them only once. The top ten clonotypes cover around 24% of the sample.

The donors were 40 or so Caucasian individuals from Russia, aged roughly 6 to 100 years, who were systemically healthy. Around 10 milliliters of peripheral blood were collected from each donor into EDTA-treated Vacutainer tubes. Ficoll-Paque density-gradient centrifugation was used to isolate PBMCs, with at least 7 million per sample. Total RNA, at least 6 micrograms per sample, was extracted from PBMCs with Trizol reagent. The percentages of naive CD45RAhigh/CD27high T cells were determined by flow cytometry on a PBMC aliquot from every donor. Germline trimming: 4 bases from V, 8 bases from J; junction bases outside gene matches: 6. The germline V gene specifies SGHRS as CDR1 and YFSETQ as CDR2. The CDR3 goes from the cysteine to the phenylalanine over 13 residues. Of all the DNA, just the CDR3 is kept, 39 bases in frame from base 1. Results and caveats for the whole study, not just this receptor: Compared with the aged group, the long-lived group had more naive CD4+ T cells, fewer expanded clones and increased TCR diversity, a pattern suggesting age selection. Estimates of total diversity from one million sequenced T cells were regarded as lower bounds and underestimates. Observed TCR beta diversity per million T cells fell roughly linearly with age, and a significant reduction was already apparent by age approximately 40. Because the CMV infection status of the donors was unknown, age-related changes in expanded clonotypes may potentially have been confounded. Because profiling used bulk unsorted PBMCs, naive and antigen-experienced compartments could not be compared conclusively. There was a strong correlation between observed TCR beta diversity and the percentage of naive T cells measured by flow cytometry.

The specimen sequenced was blood. This sequence was found in a man in his forties in good health. In this chain, TRBV5-1 is recombined with TRBJ2-1; TRBD2 lines up with 7 middle nucleotides. The CDR3 region has the sequence CASSPGGGDEQFF. In nucleotide form, the sequence is TGCGCCAGCAGCCCGGGTGGGGGGGATGAGCAGTTCTTC.